Listed here are 13 T cell receptor beta chains from one sample, sequenced in a study of CD8 T cells in ankylosing spondylitis. General study points: Within ankylosing spondylitis blood, a TCR beta motif made up of several highly homologous variants appeared to be characteristic.

These receptors are not linked to any known antigen. Each CDR3 protein is one row after TCRdb ran MiXCR on the 5' RACE reads. The data hold fewer than 550,000 distinct CDR3 sequences, with about 5.4% observed a single time. Sequenced: blood, either unsorted or a sorted T cell fraction (not recorded which). These receptors all stem from a male donor with ankylosing spondylitis.

This clonotype occurred many times. J is TRBJ1-4 and V is TRBV24-1, with TRBD1 matching 7 bases. CDR3 length equals 17 residues. Germline CDR1 KGHDR, CDR2 SFDVKD. V lost 3 bases, J lost 5 bases, and 11 bases stayed unmatched. CDR3 sequence: CATSDSRRGQKNEKLFF. The CDR3 DNA sequence: TGTGCCACCAGTGATAGCCGACGGGGACAGAAGAATGAAAAACTGTTTTTT.

The sample holds many counts of this clonotype. This chain uses TRBV20-1 with TRBJ1-2; 9 bases fit TRBD1. V lost 4 bases to trimming and J lost 2 bases; unmatched junction nucleotides: 11. The CDR3 has 16 amino acids. Germline values: CDR1 DFQATT, CDR2 SNEGSKA (reference sequence). CDR3 coding DNA: TGCAGTGCTAACAGGGCAACAGGGGGCGCGAACTATGGCTACACCTTC. Its translation is CSANRATGGANYGYTF.

This clonotype showed up many times. The genes are TRBV5-5 and TRBJ1-4; 7 positions agree with TRBD1. The CDR3 is 13 amino acids. V shed 4 bases and J 8 bases; nucleotides not matched to a gene: 5. Germline V gene lookup returns CDR1 SGHKS and CDR2 YYEKEE (reference sequence). CDR3 in amino acids: CASSGGTEEKLFF. The CDR3 region has the DNA TGTGCCAGCAGCGGGGGGACAGAAGAAAAACTGTTTTTT.

This clonotype was seen ten or more times. This sequence joins TRBV25-1 and TRBJ1-3; D is unclear. The CDR3 runs to 14 residues. Trimming took off 0 bases at V and 2 bases at J, with 5 bases between the two ends. CDR1 and CDR2 from the germline V gene are MGHDK and SYGVNS. The DNA for the CDR3 is TGTGCCAGCAGTGAATATTACGCTGGAAACACCATATATTTT. Translation: CASSEYYAGNTIYF.

The chain combines TRBV4-1 with TRBJ2-6; no firm D call. CDR3 length equals 15 residues. Looked up from germline, CDR1 is MGHRA and CDR2 is YSYEKL. V was pared by 2 bases and J by 0 bases, with 5 bases between. The CDR3 loop is CASSQIISGANVLTF. The CDR3 region has the DNA TGCGCCAGCAGCCAAATTATCTCTGGGGCCAACGTCCTGACTTTC.

This clonotype has ten or more counts. The chain combines TRBV7-7 with TRBJ2-2; D remains unclear. The CDR3 covers 9 residues. Germline CDR1 SSHAT, CDR2 FNYEAQ (reference sequence). CDR3 sequence (DNA): TGTGCTAGCCCCGGGGAGCTGTTTTTT. It specifies CASPGELFF.

The rearrangement links TRBV7-9 to TRBJ2-1; D is possibly TRBD1 (6 bases). V dropped 5 bases and J dropped 0 bases, with 17 bases sitting between them. CDR3 length: 17 amino acids. The V gene's germline CDR1 is SEHNR and CDR2 FQNEAQ (reference sequence). CDR3 in DNA: TGTGCCAGCAGCAAAACCGGGACACCGAGCTCCTACAATGAGCAGTTCTTC. Translation: CASSKTGTPSSYNEQFF.

This clonotype was seen ten or more times. V gene TRBV9 combines with J gene TRBJ1-2; D unclear. V lost 0 bases and J lost 7, with 10 bases in between. Germline CDR1 reads SGDLS; CDR2 reads YYNGEE. This CDR3 has 13 amino acids. The CDR3: CASSVARNTGYTF. The CDR3, as DNA: TGTGCCAGCAGCGTAGCCAGGAATACTGGCTACACCTTC.

The table lists this clonotype with many counts. The chain recombines TRBV20-1 with TRBJ1-2, with D possibly being TRBD1 (6 bases). Germline V lookup: CDR1 DFQATT, CDR2 SNEGSKA (reference sequence). V dropped 6 bases and J dropped 4 bases, with 15 bases sitting between them. The CDR3 covers 13 residues. In DNA form, the CDR3 reads TGCAGTGCCACCAGGGGAAAGGGCTATGGCTACACCTTC. Protein product: CSATRGKGYGYTF.

This clonotype occurred many times. The rearrangement joins TRBV29-1 to TRBJ1-1, with TRBD1 identical over 10 bases. Looked up from germline, CDR1 is SQVTM and CDR2 is ANQGSEA. This CDR3 has 13 amino acids. With V trimmed by 7 bases and J by 4 bases, 6 bases remained unmatched. CDR3 nucleotides: TGCAGCGCTACCCGGACAGGGGGCACTGAAGCTTTCTTT. It specifies CSATRTGGTEAFF.

This clonotype was seen many times. The chain couples TRBV20-1 to TRBJ2-1; TRBD2 matches at 13 bases. Trimming cost V 6 bases and J 2 bases; bases outside gene matches: 10. Looked up from germline, CDR1 is DFQATT and CDR2 is SNEGSKA (reference sequence). This CDR3 comprises 17 residues. Written as DNA, the CDR3 is TGCAGTGCCCCAACCCCGGGACTAGCGGGGACCTACAATGAGCAGTTCTTC. This gives the protein CSAPTPGLAGTYNEQFF.

This clonotype has ten or more counts. The chain couples TRBV5-1 to TRBJ2-7; tentatively, D is TRBD1 (6 bases). CDR3 length equals 14 residues. V lost 3 bases and J lost 3, with 13 bases in between. CDR1 is SGHRS and CDR2 is YFSETQ in the germline V gene. DNA for the CDR3: TGCGCCAGCAGCTGGGTGGACAGTCTCTACGAGCAGTACTTC. Protein sequence: CASSWVDSLYEQYF.

CDR3 coding DNA: TGTGCCAGCAAGGTGGACAGGGACTACGAGCAGTACTTC. Encoded protein: CASKVDRDYEQYF. The chain carries TRBV2 and TRBJ2-7; TRBD1 agrees at 8 bases. Trimming cost V 7 bases and J 3 bases; bases outside gene matches: 5. Germline V gene lookup returns CDR1 SNHLY and CDR2 FYNNEI. CDR3 length: 13 amino acids.